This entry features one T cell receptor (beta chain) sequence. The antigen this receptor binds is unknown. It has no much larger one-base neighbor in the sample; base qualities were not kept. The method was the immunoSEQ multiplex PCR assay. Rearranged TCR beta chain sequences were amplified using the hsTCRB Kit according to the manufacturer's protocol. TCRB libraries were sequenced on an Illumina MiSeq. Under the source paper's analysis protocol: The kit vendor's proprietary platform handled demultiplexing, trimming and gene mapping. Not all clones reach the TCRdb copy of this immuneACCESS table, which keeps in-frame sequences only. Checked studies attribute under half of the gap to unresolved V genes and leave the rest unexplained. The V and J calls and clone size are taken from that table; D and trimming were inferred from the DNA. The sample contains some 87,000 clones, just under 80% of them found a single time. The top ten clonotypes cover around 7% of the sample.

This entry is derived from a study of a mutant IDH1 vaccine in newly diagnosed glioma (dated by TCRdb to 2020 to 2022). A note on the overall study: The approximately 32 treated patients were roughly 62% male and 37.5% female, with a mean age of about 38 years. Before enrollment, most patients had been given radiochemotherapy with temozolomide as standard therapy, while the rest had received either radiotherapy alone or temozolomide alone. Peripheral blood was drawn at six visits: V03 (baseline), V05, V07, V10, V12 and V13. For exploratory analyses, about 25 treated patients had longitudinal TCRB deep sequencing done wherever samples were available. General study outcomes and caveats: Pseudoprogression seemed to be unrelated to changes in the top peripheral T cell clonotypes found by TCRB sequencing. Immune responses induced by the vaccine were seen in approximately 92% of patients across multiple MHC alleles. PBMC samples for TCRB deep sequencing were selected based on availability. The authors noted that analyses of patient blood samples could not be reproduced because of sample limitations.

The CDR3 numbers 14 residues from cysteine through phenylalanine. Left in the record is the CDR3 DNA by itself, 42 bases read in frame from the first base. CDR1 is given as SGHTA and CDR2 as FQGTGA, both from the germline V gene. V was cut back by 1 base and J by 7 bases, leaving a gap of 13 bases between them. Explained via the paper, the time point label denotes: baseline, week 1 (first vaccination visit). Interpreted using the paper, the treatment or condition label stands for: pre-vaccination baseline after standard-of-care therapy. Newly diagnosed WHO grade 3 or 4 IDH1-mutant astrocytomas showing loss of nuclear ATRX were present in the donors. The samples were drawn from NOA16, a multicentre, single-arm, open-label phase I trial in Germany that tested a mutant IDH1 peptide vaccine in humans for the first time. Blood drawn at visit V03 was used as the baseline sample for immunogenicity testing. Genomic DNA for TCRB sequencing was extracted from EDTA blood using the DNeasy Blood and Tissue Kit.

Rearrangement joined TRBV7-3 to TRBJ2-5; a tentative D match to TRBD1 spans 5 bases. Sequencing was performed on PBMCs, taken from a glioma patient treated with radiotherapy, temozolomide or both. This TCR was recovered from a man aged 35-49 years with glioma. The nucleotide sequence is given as TGTGCCAGCAGCTTAAGCCAGGGAAAGGGGACCCAGTACTTC. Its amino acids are CASSLSQGKGTQYF.